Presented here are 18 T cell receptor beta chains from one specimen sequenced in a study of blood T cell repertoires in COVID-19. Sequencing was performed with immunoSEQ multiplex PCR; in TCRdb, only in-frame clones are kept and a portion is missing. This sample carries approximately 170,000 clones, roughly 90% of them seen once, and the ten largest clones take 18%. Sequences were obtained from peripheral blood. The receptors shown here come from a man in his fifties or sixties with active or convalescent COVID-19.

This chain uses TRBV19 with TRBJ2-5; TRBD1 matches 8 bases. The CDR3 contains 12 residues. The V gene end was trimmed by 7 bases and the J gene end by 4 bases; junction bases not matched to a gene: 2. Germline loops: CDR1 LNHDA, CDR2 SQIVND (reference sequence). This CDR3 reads CASIDRGETQYF. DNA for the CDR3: TGTGCCAGTATTGACAGGGGAGAGACCCAGTACTTC.

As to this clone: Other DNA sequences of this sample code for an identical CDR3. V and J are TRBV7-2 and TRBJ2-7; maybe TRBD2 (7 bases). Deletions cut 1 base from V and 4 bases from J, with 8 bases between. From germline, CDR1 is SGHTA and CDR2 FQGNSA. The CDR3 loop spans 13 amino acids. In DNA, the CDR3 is TGTGCCAGCAGCTTAGAGGGGGGGTACGAGCAGTACTTC. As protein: CASSLEGGYEQYF. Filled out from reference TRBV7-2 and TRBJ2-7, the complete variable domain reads GAGVSQSPSNKVTEKGKDVELRCDPISGHTALYWYRQSLGQGLEFLIYFQGNSAPDKSGLPSDRFSAERTGGSVSTLTIQRTQQEDSAVYLCASSLEGGYEQYFGPGTRLTVT.

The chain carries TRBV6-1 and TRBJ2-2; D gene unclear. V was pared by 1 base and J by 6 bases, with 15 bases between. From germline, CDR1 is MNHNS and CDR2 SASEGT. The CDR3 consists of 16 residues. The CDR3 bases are TGTGCCAGCAGTGAAGTATCGGTGGTCATGGCCGGGGAGCTGTTTTTT. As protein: CASSEVSVVMAGELFF.

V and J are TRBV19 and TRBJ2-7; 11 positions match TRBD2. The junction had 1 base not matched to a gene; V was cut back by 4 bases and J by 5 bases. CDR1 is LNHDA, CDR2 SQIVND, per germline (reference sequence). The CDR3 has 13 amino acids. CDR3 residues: CASSNSGRDEQYF. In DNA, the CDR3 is TGTGCCAGTAGTAATAGCGGGAGGGACGAGCAGTACTTC.

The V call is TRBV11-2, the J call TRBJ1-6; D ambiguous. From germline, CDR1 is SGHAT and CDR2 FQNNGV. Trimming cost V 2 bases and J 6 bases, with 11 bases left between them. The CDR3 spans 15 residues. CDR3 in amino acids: CASSLQARGNSPLHF. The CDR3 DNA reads TGTGCCAGCAGCTTACAGGCTCGTGGTAATTCACCCCTCCACTTT.

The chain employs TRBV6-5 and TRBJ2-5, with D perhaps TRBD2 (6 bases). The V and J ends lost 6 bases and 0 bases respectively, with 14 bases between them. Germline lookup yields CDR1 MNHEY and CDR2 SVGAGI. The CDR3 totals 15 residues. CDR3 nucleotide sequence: TGTGCCAGCAGAAACGACGGGACTTACCAAGAGACCCAGTACTTC. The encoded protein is CASRNDGTYQETQYF.

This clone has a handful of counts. The CDR3 reads CASSYSRRSSGNTIYF. DNA for the CDR3: TGTGCCAGCAGTTACTCTCGGCGGAGCTCTGGAAACACCATATATTTT. This chain connects TRBV6-5 to TRBJ1-3; D gene uncertain. V lost 0 bases to trimming and J lost 0 bases, with 9 bases between them. The CDR3 has 16 amino acids. Germline V gives CDR1 MNHEY, CDR2 SVGAGI.

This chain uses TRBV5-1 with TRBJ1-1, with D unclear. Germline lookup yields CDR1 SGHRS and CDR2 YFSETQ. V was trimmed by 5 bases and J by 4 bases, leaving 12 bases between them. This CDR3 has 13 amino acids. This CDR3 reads CASRAYPGTEAFF. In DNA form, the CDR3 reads TGCGCCAGCAGAGCCTACCCGGGCACTGAAGCTTTCTTT.

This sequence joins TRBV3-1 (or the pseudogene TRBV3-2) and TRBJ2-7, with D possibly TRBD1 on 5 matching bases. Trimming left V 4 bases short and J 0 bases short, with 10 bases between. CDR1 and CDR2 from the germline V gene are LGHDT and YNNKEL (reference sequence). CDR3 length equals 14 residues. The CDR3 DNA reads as TGTGCCAGCAGCCGACAGACGGACTCCTACGAGCAGTACTTC. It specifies CASSRQTDSYEQYF.

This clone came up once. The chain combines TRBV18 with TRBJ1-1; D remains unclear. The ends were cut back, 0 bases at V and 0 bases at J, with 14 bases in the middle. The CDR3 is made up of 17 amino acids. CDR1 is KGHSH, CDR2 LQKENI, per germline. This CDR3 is CASSPPSGVGMNTEAFF. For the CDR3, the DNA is TGTGCCAGCTCACCACCTTCCGGGGTTGGAATGAACACTGAAGCTTTCTTT.

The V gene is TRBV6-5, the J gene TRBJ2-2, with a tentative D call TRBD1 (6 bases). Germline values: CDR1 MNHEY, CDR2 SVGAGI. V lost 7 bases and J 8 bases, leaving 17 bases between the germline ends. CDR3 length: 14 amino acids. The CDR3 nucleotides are TGTGCCAGCACCGCCCGGGACACAGGGGGGGAGCTGTTTTTT. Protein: CASTARDTGGELFF.

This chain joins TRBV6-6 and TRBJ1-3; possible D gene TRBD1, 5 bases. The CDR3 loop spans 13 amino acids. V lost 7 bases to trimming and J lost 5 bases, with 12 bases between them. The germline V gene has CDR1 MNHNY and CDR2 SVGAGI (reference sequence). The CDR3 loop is CASTLDSRNTIYF. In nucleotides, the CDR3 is TGTGCCAGCACCCTAGACAGTCGAAACACCATATATTTT.

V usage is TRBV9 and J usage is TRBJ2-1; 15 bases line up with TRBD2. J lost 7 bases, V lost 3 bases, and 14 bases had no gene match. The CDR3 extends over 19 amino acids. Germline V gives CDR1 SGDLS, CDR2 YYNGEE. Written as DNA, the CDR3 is TGTGCCAGCAGCGCGCGAGACCCCTGGACTAGCGGGGGGGGGAATGAGCAGTTCTTC. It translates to CASSARDPWTSGGGNEQFF.

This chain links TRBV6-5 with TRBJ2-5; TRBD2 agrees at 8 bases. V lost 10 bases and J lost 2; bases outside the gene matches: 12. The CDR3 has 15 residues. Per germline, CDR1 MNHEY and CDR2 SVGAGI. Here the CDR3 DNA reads TGTGCCAACAGCCCAGCGGGAGAGCGGCAAGAGACCCAGTACTTC. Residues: CANSPAGERQETQYF.

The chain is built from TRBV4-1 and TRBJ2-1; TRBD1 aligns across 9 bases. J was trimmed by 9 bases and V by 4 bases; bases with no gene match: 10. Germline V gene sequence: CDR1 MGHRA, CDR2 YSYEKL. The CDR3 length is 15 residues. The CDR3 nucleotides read TGCGCCAGCAGCCTACAGGGGGCGAGGACCAGTGAGCAGTTCTTC. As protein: CASSLQGARTSEQFF.

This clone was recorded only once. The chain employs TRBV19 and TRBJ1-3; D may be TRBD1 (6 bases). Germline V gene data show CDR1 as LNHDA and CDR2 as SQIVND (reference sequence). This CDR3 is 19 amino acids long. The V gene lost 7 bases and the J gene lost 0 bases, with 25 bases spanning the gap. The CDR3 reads CASTLDSLSSGDSGNTIYF. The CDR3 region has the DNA TGTGCCAGTACCTTGGACAGCCTCTCATCTGGGGACTCTGGAAACACCATATATTTT.

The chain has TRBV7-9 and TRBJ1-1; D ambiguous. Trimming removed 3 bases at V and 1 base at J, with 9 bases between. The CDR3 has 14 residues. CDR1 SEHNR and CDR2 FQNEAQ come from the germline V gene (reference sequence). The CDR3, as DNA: TGTGCCAGCAGCTTCGATGCAGGGAACACTGAAGCTTTCTTT. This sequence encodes CASSFDAGNTEAFF.

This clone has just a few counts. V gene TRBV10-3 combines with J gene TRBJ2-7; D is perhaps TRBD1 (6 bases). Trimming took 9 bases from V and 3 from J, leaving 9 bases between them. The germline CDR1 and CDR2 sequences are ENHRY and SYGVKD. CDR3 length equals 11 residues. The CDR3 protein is CAMGHLYEQYF. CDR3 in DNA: TGTGCCATGGGACATCTCTACGAGCAGTACTTC.